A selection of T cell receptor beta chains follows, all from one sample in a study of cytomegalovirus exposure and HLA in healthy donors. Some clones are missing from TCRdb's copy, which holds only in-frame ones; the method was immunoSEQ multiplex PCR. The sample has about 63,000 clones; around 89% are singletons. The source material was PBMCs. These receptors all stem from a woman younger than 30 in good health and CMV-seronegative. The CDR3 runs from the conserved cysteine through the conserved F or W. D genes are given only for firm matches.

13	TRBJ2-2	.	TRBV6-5	CASSQGLAGELFF	TGTGCCAGCAGTCAGGGTTTAGCCGGGGAGCTGTTTTTT
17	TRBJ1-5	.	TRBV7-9	CASSQASGSVLNQPQHF	TGTGCCAGCAGTCAGGCCTCGGGGTCAGTCCTCAATCAGCCCCAGCATTTT
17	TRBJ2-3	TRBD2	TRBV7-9	CASSLYLAGGNTDTQYF	TGTGCCAGCAGCCTATATCTAGCGGGGGGGAACACAGATACGCAGTATTTT
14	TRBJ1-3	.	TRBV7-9	CASSLTGSGNTIYF	TGTGCCAGCAGCTTAACAGGCTCTGGAAACACCATATATTTT
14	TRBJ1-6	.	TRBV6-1	CASRPVRDNSPLHF	TGTGCCAGCAGGCCGGTCAGGGATAATTCACCCCTCCACTTT
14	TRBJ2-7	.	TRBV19	CASSFQGRPYEQYF	TGTGCCAGTAGTTTCCAGGGGCGCCCCTACGAGCAGTACTTC
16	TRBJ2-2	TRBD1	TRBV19	CASSTRQGVRAGELFF	TGTGCCAGTAGTACCCGACAGGGTGTACGGGCCGGGGAGCTGTTTTTT
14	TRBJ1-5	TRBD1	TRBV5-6	CASSSGGGLQPQHF	TGTGCCAGCAGCTCTGGAGGGGGCCTCCAGCCCCAGCATTTT
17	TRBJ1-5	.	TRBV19	CASSILGNTGPNQPQHF	TGTGCCAGTAGTATTTTAGGGAACACAGGGCCAAATCAGCCCCAGCATTTT
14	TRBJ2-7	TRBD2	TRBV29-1	CSVEPSGSIDEQYF	TGCAGCGTTGAACCTAGCGGGAGTATCGACGAGCAGTACTTC
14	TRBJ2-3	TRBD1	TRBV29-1	CSVTHRGSTDTQYF	TGCAGCGTCACCCACAGGGGATCCACAGATACGCAGTATTTT